One sample yielded the 16 T cell receptor beta chains listed below, sequenced in a study of blood T cell repertoires in COVID-19. The method was immunoSEQ multiplex PCR; TCRdb's version includes in-frame clones alone and lacks a portion of them. The sample contains 50,000 to 85,000 clones, around 93% of which appear only once. Input material: peripheral blood. The source of these receptors is a human donor in a cohort sampled during active COVID-19.

The J gene is TRBJ2-3, the V gene TRBV30, with 9 bases fitting TRBD1. V lost 4 bases and J lost 1; bases outside the gene matches: 3. The CDR3 has 14 amino acids. Germline lookup yields CDR1 GTSNPN and CDR2 SVGIG (reference sequence). CDR3 bases: TGTGCCTGGAAACGGACAGGGGGCACAGATACGCAGTATTTT. Its translation: CAWKRTGGTDTQYF.

The chain combines TRBV3-1 (or the pseudogene TRBV3-2) with TRBJ2-5; 10 bases fit TRBD2. CDR3 size: 14 residues. Per the germline V gene, CDR1 is LGHDT and CDR2 is YNNKEL (reference sequence). The J segment lost 3 bases and the V segment lost 4 bases, leaving 2 bases of the junction unmatched. CDR3 sequence: CASSLGLAEETQYF. The CDR3 DNA reads TGTGCCAGCAGCCTAGGACTAGCGGAAGAGACCCAGTACTTC.

The chain links TRBV28 to TRBJ1-1; a possible D gene is TRBD1 (6 bases). Germline assignment: CDR1 MDHEN and CDR2 SYDVKM. The CDR3 is made up of 15 amino acids. Trimming took off 3 bases at V and 7 bases at J, with 18 bases between the two ends. In DNA, the CDR3 is TGTGCCAGCAGTTTTTCCCCCCTCAGGGGAGATGAAGCTTTCTTT. Its protein is CASSFSPLRGDEAFF.

V gene TRBV19 combines with J gene TRBJ1-5, with D perhaps matching TRBD1 (5 bases). This CDR3 is 13 amino acids long. Germline values: CDR1 LNHDA, CDR2 SQIVND (reference sequence). The germline V and J ends were trimmed by 5 bases and 3 bases, with 8 bases remaining between them. The CDR3 spells CASSADNNQPQHF. The CDR3 bases are TGTGCCAGTAGTGCGGACAACAATCAGCCCCAGCATTTT.

The rearrangement links TRBV11-2 to TRBJ2-2; TRBD1 aligns across 8 bases. This CDR3 has 18 residues. The V gene's germline CDR1 is SGHAT and CDR2 FQNNGV. The J segment lost 5 bases and the V segment lost 4 bases, leaving 15 bases of the junction unmatched. The CDR3 reads CASSSRGTGISSTGELFF. The CDR3 DNA reads TGTGCCAGCAGCTCCAGGGGGACAGGAATTTCCTCTACCGGGGAGCTGTTTTTT.

A few counts support this clone. The chain employs TRBV2 and TRBJ1-5; 10 nucleotides line up with TRBD1. CDR1 is SNHLY, CDR2 FYNNEI, per germline. V gave up 5 bases and J gave up 4 bases; unmatched junction bases: 2. There are 14 residues in the CDR3. CDR3 sequence reads: CASSKDRGNQPQHF. DNA for the CDR3: TGTGCCAGCAGTAAGGACAGGGGGAATCAGCCCCAGCATTTT.

The chain couples TRBV5-1 to TRBJ1-3; no reliable D call. Germline assignment: CDR1 SGHRS and CDR2 YFSETQ. Trimming pared 7 bases from V and 2 bases from J, leaving 10 bases between. CDR3 length: 13 amino acids. The CDR3 DNA reads as TGCGCCAGCGCCCCGGGGACTGGAAACACCATATATTTT. This sequence encodes CASAPGTGNTIYF.

This sequence joins TRBV5-1 and TRBJ1-1, with 10 bases fitting TRBD1. Unmatched junction bases numbered 7, after V lost 4 bases and J lost 1 base. Looked up from germline, CDR1 is SGHRS and CDR2 is YFSETQ. The CDR3 extends over 16 amino acids. DNA of the CDR3: TGCGCCAGCAGCGCCGGACAGGGGGTTACGAACACTGAAGCTTTCTTT. Residues: CASSAGQGVTNTEAFF.

The chain has TRBV18 and TRBJ2-7, with 7 bases fitting TRBD2. V trimming: 0 bases; J trimming: 4 bases; junction bases outside the gene matches: 9. The length of the CDR3 is 16 residues. The germline CDR1 and CDR2 sequences are KGHSH and LQKENI. The CDR3 DNA sequence: TGTGCCAGCTCACCACCGGCTAGCGGATTAATATACGAGCAGTACTTC. Protein product: CASSPPASGLIYEQYF.

V and J are TRBV4-2 and TRBJ2-3; D possibly corresponds to TRBD2 (5 bases). Trimming pared 1 base from V and 4 bases from J, leaving 21 bases between. CDR1 and CDR2 from the germline V gene are LGHNA and YNFKEQ. The CDR3 has 18 residues. This chain's CDR3 is CASSQGVGVDSSADTQYF. The CDR3, as DNA: TGTGCCAGCAGCCAAGGCGTGGGAGTGGACTCCTCCGCAGATACGCAGTATTTT.

This chain connects TRBV6-5 to TRBJ2-3; TRBD2 matches at 10 bases. The germline V gene encodes CDR1 MNHEY and CDR2 SVGAGI. The CDR3 length is 16 residues. With V trimmed by 2 bases and J by 3 bases, 5 bases remained unmatched. CDR3 in DNA: TGTGCCAGCAGTTACAGGGCTAGCGGGGGTACAGATACGCAGTATTTT. This gives the protein CASSYRASGGTDTQYF.

The chain has TRBV10-2 and TRBJ1-5, with D unresolved. V was pared by 6 bases and J by 1 base, with 7 bases between. The CDR3 covers 13 residues. Germline-derived CDR1 and CDR2 are WSHSY and SAAADI. CDR3 in DNA: TGCGCCAGCAGAAGGGAGAGCAATCAGCCCCAGCATTTT. Translation: CASRRESNQPQHF.

The gene calls are TRBV6-5 and TRBJ1-6; TRBD1 matches 7 bases. V lost 2 bases and J lost 5; bases outside the gene matches: 3. The germline gives CDR1 MNHEY, CDR2 SVGAGI. The CDR3 sequence is 15 residues long. CDR3 DNA: TGTGCCAGCAGTTACCGGGACAGCGATAATTCACCCCTCCACTTT. It specifies CASSYRDSDNSPLHF.

The V call is TRBV28, the J call TRBJ1-2, with 7 bases lining up with TRBD1. In germline, CDR1 is MDHEN, CDR2 SYDVKM. Trimming at V came to 6 bases and at J to 5 bases, leaving 6 bases not matched to a gene. The CDR3 is made up of 13 amino acids. The CDR3 nucleotides read TGTGCCAGCAGCGGAGGGGGCCTGTATGGCTACACCTTC. Its translation: CASSGGGLYGYTF.

J is TRBJ2-1 and V is TRBV27; 11 nucleotides align to TRBD2. Germline CDR1 MNHEY, CDR2 SMNVEV (reference sequence). Trimming removed 5 bases from V and 1 base from J; junction bases left unmatched: 10. The CDR3 contains 18 residues. The CDR3 nucleotides are TGTGCCAGCAGTACCGGGACTAGCGGTCTTCGGTCCTACAATGAGCAGTTCTTC. Residues: CASSTGTSGLRSYNEQFF.

The chain combines TRBV11-2 with TRBJ1-5; 7 bases agree with TRBD1. CDR3 length equals 19 residues. The germline V gene has CDR1 SGHAT and CDR2 FQNNGV. V dropped 1 base and J dropped 0; count of bases not matched to a gene: 12. In DNA form, the CDR3 reads TGTGCCAGCAGCTTAGCCCCAAGGGGACAGACAAATAGCAATCAGCCCCAGCATTTT. This codes for CASSLAPRGQTNSNQPQHF. The whole variable domain, remainder taken from reference TRBV11-2 and TRBJ1-5, is EAGVAQSPRYKIIEKRQSVAFWCNPISGHATLYWYQQILGQGPKLLIQFQNNGVVDDSQLPKDRFSAERLKGVDSTLKIQPAKLEDSAVYLCASSLAPRGQTNSNQPQHFGDGTRLSIL.